Below, 27 T cell receptor beta chains from the same sample are listed, as sequenced in a study of vaccination and CD4 T cells after COVID-19 (dated 2022 in TCRdb). No cognate antigen is known for these TCRs. Sample treatment or condition, as interpreted from the label and publication: roughly 11-day PBMC culture with coronavirus spike peptide pools or control peptides (ViraFEST assay). Library creation used PCR. The sample was run on an Illumina iSeq 100. DNA from cultured CD4+ T cells was subjected to TCR sequencing with the Oncomine TCR Beta short-read assay at the Johns Hopkins FTIC core. TCRdb handled the public reads itself, with Q25 trimming in fastp and clone calling in MiXCR, and kept productive beta chains. Every distinct CDR3 protein forms one entry, paired with its most common genes and DNA. This sample comprises 20,000 or so distinct CDR3 sequences, around three fifths of them detected only once. The leading ten clones occupy less than 9.5% of the sample.

The source material was CD4+ T cells from blood, cultured in vitro. The receptors derive from a human donor who had recovered from COVID-19.

The chain links TRBV18 to TRBJ2-7, with no clear D. V was shortened by 3 bases and J by 11 bases, with 17 bases between the two germline ends. This CDR3 region has 13 residues. From germline, CDR1 is KGHSH and CDR2 LQKENI. In DNA, the CDR3 is TGTGCCAGCTCACCTGGGGTAGTAGGGTGGAAGTACTTC. Its protein product is CASSPGVVGWKYF.

Only a few counts were recorded for this clonotype. This rearrangement joins TRBV2 to TRBJ2-3; D is unresolved. Per the germline V gene, CDR1 is SNHLY and CDR2 is FYNNEI. The V end lost 11 bases, the J end lost 3 bases, and 18 bases lay between the germline ends. CDR3 length equals 14 residues. The CDR3 nucleotides are TGTGCCGGCTCAGTCGGCGTCGGGACAGATACGCAGTATTTT. It translates to CAGSVGVGTDTQYF.

The chain joins TRBV20-1 to TRBJ1-2, with TRBD1 as a possible D gene (5 bases). Trimming shortened V by 5 bases and J by 8 bases, and 21 bases separated the two germline ends. From germline, CDR1 is DFQATT and CDR2 SNEGSKA (reference sequence). This CDR3 has 14 residues. DNA of the CDR3: TGCAGTGCTCCAACCGGAGGGGCAGTGAGCGGCTACACCTTC. Translating it yields CSAPTGGAVSGYTF.

V usage is TRBV12-3 or TRBV12-4 and J usage is TRBJ2-3; the D is unclear. CDR3 length: 12 residues. Deletions cut 7 bases from V and 6 bases from J, with 11 bases between. The CDR3 bases are TGTGCCAGCACCCTACCACTGGATACGCAGTATTTT. Translated, it gives CASTLPLDTQYF.

This chain connects TRBV10-3 to TRBJ2-7; D is possibly TRBD1 (6 bases). Trimming stripped 0 bases from V and 5 bases from J, with 14 bases between. In germline, CDR1 is ENHRY, CDR2 SYGVKD. This CDR3 contains 15 residues. CDR3 DNA sequence: TGTGCCATCAGTGAGTCGCAACAGGGCCGTCACGAGCAGTACTTC. Translated, it gives CAISESQQGRHEQYF.

This clonotype was detected once. This rearrangement joins TRBV7-2 to TRBJ2-2, with TRBD2 matching over 9 bases. Germline loops: CDR1 SGHTA, CDR2 FQGNSA. The CDR3 extends over 15 amino acids. V gave up 1 base and J gave up 7 bases; unmatched junction bases: 4. The CDR3 here is CASSLVLAGRGELFF. The CDR3 coding sequence is TGTGCCAGCAGCTTAGTCCTAGCGGGGCGCGGGGAGCTGTTTTTT. Full variable domain (rest looked up from reference TRBV7-2 and TRBJ2-2): GAGVSQSPSNKVTEKGKDVELRCDPISGHTALYWYRQSLGQGLEFLIYFQGNSAPDKSGLPSDRFSAERTGGSVSTLTIQRTQQEDSAVYLCASSLVLAGRGELFFGEGSRLTVL.

The chain uses TRBV20-1 and TRBJ2-3; a weak D match, TRBD1 (6 bases). The germline gives CDR1 DFQATT, CDR2 SNEGSKA (reference sequence). The CDR3 has 16 residues. V lost 4 bases, J lost 1 base, and 18 bases lay in between. The CDR3 coding sequence is TGCAGTGCTAATGCATACAGGGATGTCGGCACAGATACGCAGTATTTT. Protein: CSANAYRDVGTDTQYF.

This rearrangement joins TRBV19 to TRBJ1-1, with D perhaps TRBD1 (6 bases). The CDR3 is 18 amino acids. Germline loops: CDR1 LNHDA, CDR2 SQIVND (reference sequence). The V end lost 4 bases, the J end lost 3 bases, and 24 bases lay between the germline ends. CDR3 in amino acids: CASSSLAGTRFTYTEAFF. As DNA, the CDR3 is TGTGCCAGTAGTAGCCTCGCCGGGACAAGGTTTACTTACACTGAAGCTTTCTTT.

The CDR3 nucleotides are TGCGCCAGCAGCTTGAAGGGGAAAGCTTTCTTT. Its protein is CASSLKGKAFF. The chain joins TRBV5-1 to TRBJ1-1, with D tentatively TRBD1 (5 bases). V was trimmed by 1 base and J by 9 bases, leaving 7 bases between them. Per the germline V gene, CDR1 is SGHRS and CDR2 is YFSETQ. The CDR3 runs to 11 residues.

The CDR3 reads CATSGRDRGPDSNQPQHF. CDR3 DNA: TGTGCCACCAGCGGCCGGGACAGGGGGCCCGATAGCAATCAGCCCCAGCATTTT. The J gene is TRBJ1-5, the V gene TRBV15; TRBD1 agrees at 12 bases. The CDR3 consists of 18 residues. The J segment lost 0 bases and the V segment lost 5 bases, leaving 8 bases of the junction unmatched. Germline CDR1 and CDR2: LNHNV and YYDKDF (reference sequence).

The chain uses TRBV6-1 and TRBJ1-1; 7 bases align to TRBD1. This CDR3 comprises 14 residues. Trimming cost V 4 bases and J 0 bases; bases outside gene matches: 2. Per germline, CDR1 MNHNS and CDR2 SASEGT. CDR3 nucleotides: TGTGCCAGCAGTGTACAGGGGCTGAACACTGAAGCTTTCTTT. This sequence encodes CASSVQGLNTEAFF.

The V gene is TRBV9, the J gene TRBJ1-4; 7 nucleotides align to TRBD1. Looked up from germline, CDR1 is SGDLS and CDR2 is YYNGEE. The J segment lost 0 bases and the V segment lost 0 bases, leaving 2 bases of the junction unmatched. The CDR3 is made up of 16 amino acids. For the CDR3, the DNA is TGTGCCAGCAGCGTAGGGGGACAGCCAACTAATGAAAAACTGTTTTTT. Translation: CASSVGGQPTNEKLFF. The full variable domain, completed using reference TRBV9 and TRBJ1-4, is DSGVTQTPKHLITATGQRVTLRCSPRSGDLSVYWYQQSLDQGLQFLIQYYNGEERAKGNILERFSAQQFPDLHSELNLSSLELGDSALYFCASSVGGQPTNEKLFFGSGTQLSVL.

The rearrangement joins TRBV6-2 or TRBV6-3 to TRBJ1-1; D gene ambiguous. Deletions cut 5 bases from V and 6 bases from J, with 10 bases between. This CDR3 has 12 residues. Per germline, CDR1 MNHEY and CDR2 SVGEGT. The CDR3 is CASSPSLAEAFF. CDR3 nucleotides: TGTGCCAGCAGTCCCTCTTTGGCTGAAGCTTTCTTT.

This clonotype occurred a few times. The chain couples TRBV27 to TRBJ1-1, with D unclear. Trimming shortened V by 6 bases and J by 5 bases, and 13 bases separated the two germline ends. The CDR3 is made up of 13 amino acids. In germline, CDR1 is MNHEY, CDR2 SMNVEV (reference sequence). In nucleotides, the CDR3 is TGTGCCAGCAGGCCGCAGGCGGCGACTGAAGCTTTCTTT. Encoded protein: CASRPQAATEAFF.

The table lists this clonotype with a few counts. J is TRBJ1-1 and V is TRBV21-1. TRBV21-1 is flagged as a pseudogene. The CDR3 extends over 14 amino acids. CDR3 protein: CASSSLSWGTEAFF. The CDR3 coding sequence is TGTGCCAGCAGCAGTCTCTCGTGGGGCACTGAAGCTTTCTTT.

The V gene is TRBV5-4, the J gene TRBJ2-7; TRBD1 is a possible D gene (6 bases). Germline loops: CDR1 SGHNT, CDR2 YYREEE (reference sequence). V lost 3 bases and J lost 3, with 19 bases in between. The CDR3 length is 16 residues. CDR3: CASSSLYRDNLYEQYF. As DNA, the CDR3 is TGTGCCAGCAGCTCCCTCTACCGGGACAACCTCTACGAGCAGTACTTC.

This chain joins TRBV7-8 and TRBJ2-1; 8 bases align to TRBD2. Germline assignment: CDR1 SGHVS and CDR2 FQNEAQ. The CDR3 contains 16 residues. V was clipped by 3 bases and J by 7 bases; unmatched bases: 11. The CDR3: CASSFRQREMGNEQFF. The CDR3 nucleotides read TGTGCCAGCAGCTTCAGACAGCGGGAGATGGGGAATGAGCAGTTCTTC.

This chain connects TRBV20-1 to TRBJ2-5; TRBD2 agrees at 15 bases. V trimming: 1 base; J trimming: 5 bases; junction bases outside the gene matches: 8. This CDR3 is built from 17 residues. CDR1 is DFQATT and CDR2 is SNEGSKA in the germline V gene (reference sequence). This CDR3 is CSARVGTSGRRRETQYF. CDR3 sequence (DNA): TGCAGTGCTAGAGTGGGGACTAGCGGGAGGAGAAGGGAGACCCAGTACTTC.

The chain uses TRBV27 and TRBJ2-3; TRBD2 is a possible D gene (7 bases). Germline loops: CDR1 MNHEY, CDR2 SMNVEV (reference sequence). V gave up 3 bases and J gave up 3 bases, with 16 bases separating them. The CDR3 contains 16 residues. CDR3 sequence reads: CASSLAGRGATDTQYF. The CDR3 bases are TGTGCCAGCAGTTTGGCCGGACGGGGGGCGACAGATACGCAGTATTTT.

This clonotype was counted a few times. This chain uses TRBV6-5 with TRBJ1-2; weak D call: TRBD1 (6 bases). CDR3 size: 13 residues. The germline CDR1 and CDR2 sequences are MNHEY and SVGAGI. Between the trimmed V and J ends, which lost 2 bases and 7 bases, there was a span of 11 bases. The CDR3 DNA sequence: TGTGCCAGCAGTTACAATACAGGGACTGGCTACACCTTC. This encodes CASSYNTGTGYTF.

In its sample, this clonotype was seen once. The chain carries TRBV10-3 and TRBJ1-5; no clear D gene. V lost 2 bases to trimming and J lost 6 bases, with 8 bases between them. Per the germline V gene, CDR1 is ENHRY and CDR2 is SYGVKD. The CDR3 has 13 amino acids. Here the CDR3 reads CAISETEGQPQHF. The CDR3, as DNA: TGTGCCATCAGTGAGACTGAGGGTCAGCCCCAGCATTTT.

This chain joins TRBV5-4 and TRBJ2-3; 9 bases fit TRBD2. Germline V CDR1 and CDR2: SGHNT, YYREEE (reference sequence). Losses at the gene ends were 4 bases for V and 4 bases for J; bases not matched to a gene: 10. There are 16 residues in the CDR3. Here the CDR3 reads CASSHSGGRRADTQYF. CDR3 nucleotides: TGTGCCAGCAGCCATAGCGGGGGCAGGAGGGCAGATACGCAGTATTTT.

This chain links TRBV30 with TRBJ2-7; D possibly corresponds to TRBD2 (5 bases). Looked up from germline, CDR1 is GTSNPN and CDR2 is SVGIG (reference sequence). Trimming cost V 2 bases and J 3 bases, with 14 bases left between them. CDR3 length equals 14 residues. DNA of the CDR3: TGTGCCTGGAGTTCGGTCGGGAAGCGCTACGAGCAGTACTTC. Protein sequence: CAWSSVGKRYEQYF.

The sample holds a few counts of this clonotype. The rearrangement uses TRBV20-1 and TRBJ2-3, with 10 positions matching TRBD2. The length of the CDR3 is 18 residues. CDR1 and CDR2 (germline): DFQATT, SNEGSKA (reference sequence). The V segment lost 6 bases and the J segment 3 bases; nucleotides outside the gene matches: 18. As DNA, the CDR3 is TGCAGTGCCCTAGGGGGGTTCTCTAGCGGGAGTCGAACAGATACGCAGTATTTT. Translating gives CSALGGFSSGSRTDTQYF.

The V gene is TRBV30, the J gene TRBJ1-6, with TRBD1 as a possible D gene (5 bases). This CDR3 has 13 residues. V was trimmed by 7 bases and J by 10 bases, leaving 17 bases between them. CDR1 and CDR2 (germline): GTSNPN, SVGIG (reference sequence). In nucleotides, the CDR3 is TGTGCCTCCCGGGGGGGATCTGTCTCACCCCTCCACTTT. Amino acids: CASRGGSVSPLHF.

The chain links TRBV30 to TRBJ2-1, with D unresolved. The DNA end is more similar to TRBJ2-7, so the J call may be wrong. Germline V gene lookup returns CDR1 GTSNPN and CDR2 SVGIG (reference sequence). This CDR3 region has 12 residues. CDR3 in DNA: TGTGCCTGGAGTTCTGGGGTCTACGAGCAGTACTTC. It specifies CAWSSGVYEQYF.

The chain employs TRBV2 and TRBJ1-6; 9 bases match TRBD1. The CDR3 length is 14 residues. The ends lost 6 bases at V and 10 bases at J; junction bases unmatched: 7. Per germline, CDR1 SNHLY and CDR2 FYNNEI. The CDR3: CASSPGTGRSPLHF. The CDR3 region has the DNA TGTGCCAGCAGCCCCGGGACAGGGCGGTCACCCCTCCACTTT. Full variable domain (outside the CDR3, taken from reference TRBV2 and TRBJ1-6): EPEVTQTPSHQVTQMGQEVILRCVPISNHLYFYWYRQILGQKVEFLVSFYNNEISEKSEIFDDQFSVERPDGSNFTLKIRSTKLEDSAMYFCASSPGTGRSPLHFGNGTRLTVT.